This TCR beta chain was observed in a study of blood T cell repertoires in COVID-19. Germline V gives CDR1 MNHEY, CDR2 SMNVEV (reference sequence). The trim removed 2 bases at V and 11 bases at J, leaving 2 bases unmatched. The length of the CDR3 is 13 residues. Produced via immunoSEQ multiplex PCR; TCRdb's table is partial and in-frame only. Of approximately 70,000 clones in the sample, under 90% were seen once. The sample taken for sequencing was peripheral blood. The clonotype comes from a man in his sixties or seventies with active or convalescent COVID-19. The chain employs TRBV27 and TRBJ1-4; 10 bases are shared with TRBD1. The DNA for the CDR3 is TGTGCCAGCAGTTTAAGGACAGGGGGGAAACTGTTTTTT. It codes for CASSLRTGGKLFF.